The 4 T cell receptor beta chains below were found in one sample sequenced in a study of control samples from healthy donors and cancer patients. TCRdb's copy holds only in-frame clones and misses some; the assay was immunoSEQ multiplex PCR. The data hold 160,000 or so clones, with roughly 92% observed a single time. Sample: blood. The receptors stem from a man in his forties or fifties in good health.

This chain joins TRBV29-1 and TRBJ1-3, with D unclear. Trimming took 7 bases from V and 0 from J, leaving 10 bases between them. Germline loops: CDR1 SQVTM, CDR2 ANQGSEA. CDR3 size: 13 residues. For the CDR3, the DNA is TGCAGCGCCTGGACGTTCTCTGGAAACACCATATATTTT. It codes for CSAWTFSGNTIYF.

This chain uses TRBV7-3 with TRBJ2-7; D assignment may be TRBD1 or TRBD2 (5 bases each). The CDR3 is 13 amino acids. Germline CDR1 is SGHTA and CDR2 is FQGTGA. V lost 1 base and J 4 bases, leaving 8 bases between the germline ends. CDR3: CASSLNWGYEQYF. The CDR3 DNA sequence: TGTGCCAGCAGCTTAAATTGGGGGTACGAGCAGTACTTC.

The J gene is TRBJ1-3, the V gene TRBV5-1; D ambiguous. The germline CDR1 and CDR2 sequences are SGHRS and YFSETQ. CDR3 length: 16 amino acids. Trimming removed 0 bases from V and 4 bases from J, with 14 bases in between. The CDR3, as DNA: TGCGCCAGCAGCTTGGCCGGAGGTTTAGGCGGAAACACCATATATTTT. This sequence encodes CASSLAGGLGGNTIYF. The full variable domain, rest sourced from reference TRBV5-1 and TRBJ1-3, is KAGVTQTPRYLIKTRGQQVTLSCSPISGHRSVSWYQQTPGQGLQFLFEYFSETQRNKGNFPGRFSGRQFSNSRSEMNVSTLELGDSALYLCASSLAGGLGGNTIYFGEGSWLTVV.

The chain has TRBV6-5 and TRBJ1-1; D is undetermined. The CDR3 has 15 residues. Trimming pared 0 bases from V and 3 bases from J, leaving 11 bases between. From germline, CDR1 is MNHEY and CDR2 SVGAGI. The CDR3 coding sequence is TGTGCCAGCAGTTACTCGGCTCGCGCTGACACTGAAGCTTTCTTT. Its protein is CASSYSARADTEAFF.